The 16 T cell receptor beta chains below were found in one sample sequenced in a study of blood T cell repertoires in COVID-19. The data were produced by immunoSEQ multiplex PCR, yet TCRdb's version contains in-frame clones alone and is incomplete. This table has fewer than 110,000 clones, about 91% appearing once. Sequenced: peripheral blood. These receptors came from a man aged 45 to 65 with active or convalescent COVID-19.

The chain has TRBV28 and TRBJ1-2; D remains ambiguous. The V gene lost 7 bases and the J gene lost 2 bases, with 11 bases spanning the gap. The germline V gene encodes CDR1 MDHEN and CDR2 SYDVKM. The CDR3 is 13 residues long. The CDR3 here is CASNAGSNYGYTF. CDR3 in DNA: TGTGCCAGCAACGCCGGGTCGAACTATGGCTACACCTTC.

V usage is TRBV6-1 and J usage is TRBJ2-5, with 8 bases aligning to TRBD1. This CDR3 comprises 14 residues. V trimming: 3 bases; J trimming: 1 base; junction bases outside the gene matches: 1. Germline loops: CDR1 MNHNS, CDR2 SASEGT. CDR3 amino acids: CASSEDRVQETQYF. The CDR3 region has the DNA TGTGCCAGCAGTGAGGACAGGGTCCAAGAGACCCAGTACTTC.

The V and J genes are TRBV6-5 and TRBJ1-3, with unresolved D. The CDR3 is 13 residues long. The germline V gene has CDR1 MNHEY and CDR2 SVGAGI. The V and J ends lost 5 bases and 6 bases respectively, with 11 bases between them. Here the CDR3 reads CASSTALENTIYF. The CDR3 nucleotides are TGTGCCAGCAGTACCGCATTAGAAAACACCATATATTTT.

This clone was seen just once. This sequence joins TRBV11-3 and TRBJ2-2, with 12 bases fitting TRBD1. With V trimmed by 5 bases and J by 7 bases, 5 bases remained unmatched. The CDR3 loop spans 15 amino acids. The germline gives CDR1 SGHNT, CDR2 YENEEA. The CDR3, as DNA: TGTGCCAGCAGCGGGGGACAGGGGGCTTTCGGGGAGCTGTTTTTT. Protein sequence: CASSGGQGAFGELFF.

The gene calls are TRBV19 and TRBJ2-3; D perhaps matches TRBD2 (5 bases). CDR3 length: 15 amino acids. CDR1 LNHDA and CDR2 SQIVND come from the germline V gene (reference sequence). V was clipped by 6 bases and J by 3 bases, with 16 bases between them. The chain's CDR3 is CASSPSTRGTDTQYF. As DNA, the CDR3 is TGTGCCAGTAGCCCTAGCACCCGAGGGACAGATACGCAGTATTTT.

The chain is built from TRBV19 and TRBJ2-1; TRBD2 agrees at 8 bases. CDR1 is LNHDA and CDR2 is SQIVND in the germline V gene (reference sequence). The V gene end was trimmed by 0 bases and the J gene end by 12 bases; junction bases not matched to a gene: 4. CDR3 length: 13 residues. Here the CDR3 DNA reads TGTGCCAGTAGTATAGACCCCGGGGGGGGGCAGTTCTTC. Its translation: CASSIDPGGGQFF.

This chain joins TRBV7-9 and TRBJ2-2; TRBD1 is a possible D gene (7 bases). CDR3 length: 15 residues. Germline V gives CDR1 SEHNR, CDR2 FQNEAQ (reference sequence). Deletions cut 4 bases from V and 7 bases from J, with 16 bases between. CDR3 sequence (DNA): TGTGCCAGCAGCTCTCAGGGGGGTAATGGCGGGGAGCTGTTTTTT. Translation: CASSSQGGNGGELFF.

This clone came up a few times. The rearrangement joins TRBV5-6 to TRBJ2-3; maybe TRBD2 (6 bases). The CDR3 runs to 12 residues. Germline CDR1 is SGHDT and CDR2 is YYEEEE. The ends were cut back, 2 bases at V and 9 bases at J, with 10 bases in the middle. CDR3 coding DNA: TGTGCCAGCAGCTTAGAGCGGGCGACGCAGTATTTT. Translation gives CASSLERATQYF.

The chain joins TRBV7-2 to TRBJ1-3; tentatively, D is TRBD1 (6 bases). Germline V gene lookup returns CDR1 SGHTA and CDR2 FQGNSA. Between the trimmed V and J ends, which lost 0 bases and 4 bases, there was a span of 13 bases. The CDR3 has 16 amino acids. The CDR3 is CASSLAQGWEGNTIYF. For the CDR3, the DNA is TGTGCCAGCAGCTTAGCACAGGGCTGGGAGGGAAACACCATATATTTT.

The genes are TRBV4-1 and TRBJ2-7; D possibly corresponds to TRBD2 (6 bases). This CDR3 has 16 amino acids. V was trimmed by 1 base and J by 1 base, leaving 14 bases between them. The germline CDR1 and CDR2 sequences are MGHRA and YSYEKL. The CDR3 coding sequence is TGCGCCAGCAGCCAAGTCGGGAATAGCGGATCCTACGAGCAGTACTTC. The encoded protein is CASSQVGNSGSYEQYF.

J is TRBJ2-1 and V is TRBV27, with 12 bases aligning to TRBD2. V shed 2 bases, J shed 6 bases, and the junction held 2 bases outside the gene matches. Germline assignment: CDR1 MNHEY and CDR2 SMNVEV (reference sequence). The CDR3 runs to 15 residues. Here the CDR3 reads CASSLASGRANEQFF. The CDR3 DNA is TGTGCCAGCAGTTTAGCTAGCGGGAGGGCCAATGAGCAGTTCTTC.

The V call is TRBV11-2, the J call TRBJ2-3; 10 bases line up with TRBD2. This CDR3 is built from 18 residues. The J segment lost 0 bases and the V segment lost 3 bases, leaving 9 bases of the junction unmatched. CDR1 SGHAT and CDR2 FQNNGV come from the germline V gene. The CDR3 DNA reads TGTGCCAGCAGCTTCGGTCTAGCGGGAGACCTCAGCACAGATACGCAGTATTTT. As protein: CASSFGLAGDLSTDTQYF.

The gene calls are TRBV2 and TRBJ2-7, with 7 bases lining up with TRBD2. CDR1 SNHLY and CDR2 FYNNEI come from the germline V gene. V gave up 6 bases and J gave up 4 bases; unmatched junction bases: 6. The CDR3 sequence is 13 residues long. The CDR3 here is CASSARELYEQYF. CDR3 sequence (DNA): TGTGCCAGCAGCGCGCGGGAGTTATACGAGCAGTACTTC.

V and J are TRBV7-2 and TRBJ1-3, with D uncertain. This CDR3 has 14 residues. Trimming left V 8 bases short and J 0 bases short, with 11 bases between. Germline V gene data show CDR1 as SGHTA and CDR2 as FQGNSA. CDR3 DNA sequence: TGTGCCAGCGGAGATGCCAACTCTGGAAACACCATATATTTT. This translates into CASGDANSGNTIYF.

The V and J genes are TRBV5-6 and TRBJ2-7; 8 bases line up with TRBD1. This CDR3 region has 14 residues. With V trimmed by 5 bases and J by 3 bases, 7 bases remained unmatched. From germline, CDR1 is SGHDT and CDR2 YYEEEE. CDR3 in DNA: TGTGCCAGCAGTTCTCCGGGACAGGACTACGAGCAGTACTTC. Amino acid sequence: CASSSPGQDYEQYF.

V usage is TRBV11-2 and J usage is TRBJ1-1, with TRBD1 as a possible D gene (6 bases). The CDR3 runs to 15 residues. V lost 5 bases and J lost 1, with 14 bases in between. Germline CDR1 is SGHAT and CDR2 is FQNNGV. CDR3 nucleotide sequence: TGTGCCAGCAGCACTATCCGAGGGGGGAACACTGAAGCTTTCTTT. Residues: CASSTIRGGNTEAFF.